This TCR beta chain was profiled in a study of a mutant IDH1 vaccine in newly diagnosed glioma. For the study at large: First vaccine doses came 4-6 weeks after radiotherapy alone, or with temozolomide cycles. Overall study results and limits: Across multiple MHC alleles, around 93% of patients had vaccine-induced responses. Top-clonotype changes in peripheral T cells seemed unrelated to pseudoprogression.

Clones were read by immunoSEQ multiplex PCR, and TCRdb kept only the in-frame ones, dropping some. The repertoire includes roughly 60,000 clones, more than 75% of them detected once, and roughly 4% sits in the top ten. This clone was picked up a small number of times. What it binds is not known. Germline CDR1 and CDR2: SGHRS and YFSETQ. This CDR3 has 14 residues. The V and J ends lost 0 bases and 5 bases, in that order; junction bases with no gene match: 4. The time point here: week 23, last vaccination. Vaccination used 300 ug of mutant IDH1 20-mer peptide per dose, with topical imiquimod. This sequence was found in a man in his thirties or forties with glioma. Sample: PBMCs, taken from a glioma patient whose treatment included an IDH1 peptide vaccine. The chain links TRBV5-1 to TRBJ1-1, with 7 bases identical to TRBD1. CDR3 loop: CASSLARGQTEAFF. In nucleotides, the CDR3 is TGCGCCAGCAGCTTGGCGAGGGGGCAAACTGAAGCTTTCTTT.